These 5 T cell receptor beta chains share one sample of origin, sequenced in a study of T cell clusters in autoimmune cytopenias. Some 40,000 genome equivalents of blood DNA were amplified for TRB. One tube held mixed TRB-A and TRB-B primer pools for touch-down PCR. TCRdb reprocessed the multiplex PCR reads and stores each CDR3 protein as one record, lacking DNA. The sample has about 4,800 distinct CDR3 sequences, and its top ten clones hold 8.5%. The source material was peripheral blood. The receptors here all came from a human donor with an autoimmune cytopenia or autoimmune hepatitis (not recorded which).

The rearrangement joins TRBV15 to TRBJ1-2; TCRdb selects TRBD1, and the lack of DNA leaves this call unchecked. The CDR3 sequence is 14 residues long. The V gene's germline CDR1 is LNHNV and CDR2 YYDKDF (reference sequence). CDR3 region: CATSRGDGNYGYTF.

This clonotype is identified as medium-sized from frequency. V usage is TRBV30 and J usage is TRBJ1-1; lacking DNA, the TRBD1 call made by TCRdb goes unchecked. Germline loops: CDR1 GTSNPN, CDR2 SVGIG (reference sequence). The CDR3 runs to 14 residues. CDR3 loop: CAWQRGRGNTEAFF.

The V and J genes are TRBV5-6 and TRBJ2-5; with no DNA, the TCRdb D assignment of TRBD1 cannot be verified. The CDR3 totals 15 residues. Germline CDR1 reads SGHDT; CDR2 reads YYEEEE. CDR3 region: CASSPRTGSQETQYF.

The J gene is TRBJ2-1, the V gene TRBV20-1; TCRdb proposes TRBD1, but this gene call is untestable without DNA. Per germline, CDR1 DFQATT and CDR2 SNEGSKA (reference sequence). This CDR3 has 16 amino acids. The CDR3 loop reads CSAIDRGGPINNEQFF.

This clonotype shows up as medium-sized by frequency. This chain connects TRBV12-3 or TRBV12-4 to TRBJ2-6; TCRdb's D call, TRBD1, is unchecked because there is no DNA. The CDR3 is 17 amino acids. The CDR3: CASSLWGGRAGANVLTF.